The source of this T cell receptor beta chain is a study of CD8 T cells in ankylosing spondylitis. This clonotype appeared many times. Its target is unknown. Study-wide results and caveats: Reactive arthritis synovial fluid and blood previously showed some of these motif variants. Clones that were linked to disease were CD8+ and were relatively rare in peripheral blood. It appeared that ankylosing spondylitis blood was characterized by a TCR beta motif of seven or eight highly homologous variants.

Quantitative barcoded 5'-RACE was used to prepare TCR beta libraries. TCRdb called the 5' RACE reads again in MiXCR, with one record for every CDR3 protein. This table holds 200,000 to 250,000 distinct CDR3 sequences, 7.3% found once. The CDR3 sequence is 16 residues long. V lost 1 base and J 5 bases, leaving 14 bases between the germline ends. Germline CDR1 SGHAT, CDR2 FQNNGV. The sample comprised blood, either unsorted or a sorted T cell fraction (not recorded which). The chain recombines TRBV11-2 with TRBJ2-2; D gene uncertain. The origin of this receptor is a male donor with ankylosing spondylitis. The CDR3 DNA reads TGTGCCAGCAGCTTAGGTCTACAGAGGCGGACCGGGGAGCTGTTTTTT. The encoded protein is CASSLGLQRRTGELFF.